These 10 T cell receptor beta chains share one sample of origin, sequenced in a study of monozygotic twins with inflammatory bowel disease. For each CDR3 protein, TCRdb gives one entry from its re-call of the 5' RACE reads, without DNA. The sample includes about 150,000 distinct CDR3 sequences. The source material was blood. Receptor source: a human donor with ulcerative colitis or Crohn's disease, or a healthy co-twin of an affected twin (not recorded which).

The chain carries TRBV29-1 and TRBJ2-1; TCRdb proposes TRBD1, but this gene call is untestable without DNA. Germline assignment: CDR1 SQVTM and CDR2 ANQGSEA. This CDR3 contains 12 residues. CDR3 loop: CSVNPVLNEQFF.

The V gene is TRBV30, the J gene TRBJ2-5; TCRdb outputs TRBD1, but without DNA this stays unchecked. CDR1 is GTSNPN, CDR2 SVGIG, per germline (reference sequence). The CDR3 is 14 residues long. CDR3 protein: CAWRTQGGVETQYF.

The genes are TRBV21-1 and TRBJ2-2; as DNA is missing, the TRBD1 call by TCRdb cannot be tested. TRBV21-1 is a pseudogene locus. This CDR3 spans 16 amino acids. The CDR3 loop is CASSKRDRGTAGELFF.

The gene calls are TRBV19 and TRBJ2-1; TCRdb selects TRBD1, and the lack of DNA leaves this call unchecked. The CDR3 runs 16 residues. The germline gives CDR1 LNHDA, CDR2 SQIVND (reference sequence). The CDR3 loop reads CASSIFGHGRGIEQFF.

The chain uses TRBV21-1 and TRBJ2-7; as DNA is missing, the TRBD2 call by TCRdb cannot be tested. TRBV21-1 is a listed pseudogene. CDR3 length equals 16 residues. This CDR3 is CASSKGTSSGRYEQYF.

The chain carries TRBV7-9 and TRBJ1-4. The CDR3 length is 14 residues. CDR1 SEHNR and CDR2 FQNEAQ come from the germline V gene (reference sequence). The CDR3 region is CASATNGLGEKLFF.

This rearrangement joins TRBV7-9 to TRBJ2-3; TCRdb picks TRBD1, but there is no DNA to check that call. This CDR3 is 14 amino acids long. Germline V lookup: CDR1 SEHNR, CDR2 FQNEAQ (reference sequence). The CDR3 is CASSRDRGRDTQYF.

This CDR3 is CASSYSPTDTQYF. The V and J genes are TRBV6-5 and TRBJ2-3. The CDR3 covers 13 residues. Germline V gives CDR1 MNHEY, CDR2 SVGAGI.

The CDR3 loop reads CASREGEKEFF. V gene TRBV5-6 combines with J gene TRBJ2-1; the D gene TCRdb calls, TRBD1, cannot be checked with no DNA. The CDR3 contains 11 residues. Germline CDR1 reads SGHDT; CDR2 reads YYEEEE.

The chain uses TRBV5-1 and TRBJ2-6; TCRdb proposes TRBD1, but this gene call is untestable without DNA. The CDR3 sequence is 16 residues long. Germline V gene lookup returns CDR1 SGHRS and CDR2 YFSETQ. CDR3 in amino acids: CASSWGFRQGNNVLTF.